This T cell receptor beta chain comes out of a study of T cell responses to AZD1222 COVID-19 vaccine. This CDR3 is built from 14 residues. J lost 5 bases, V lost 0 bases, and 2 bases had no gene match. Germline CDR1 reads SGHNT; CDR2 reads YYREEE (reference sequence). For this clone: What it recognizes is unknown.

This table comes from immunoSEQ multiplex PCR, and its TCRdb copy is limited to in-frame clones, with some not included. The sample has some 100,000 clones; around 87% are singletons. General study findings and limits: It should be noted that donors were predominantly white British and more often female, and clonal diversity was possibly underestimated.

The chain combines TRBV5-4 with TRBJ1-2; 9 bases map to TRBD1. The sequencing here drew on peripheral blood, taken on day 0 of MenACWY control vaccination. The source of this sequence is an adult in good health. In nucleotides, the CDR3 is TGTGCCAGCAGCTTGGTGGGACAGGGATATGGCTACACCTTC. It encodes CASSLVGQGYGYTF.